Shown below are 18 T cell receptor beta chains from a single sample sequenced in a study of T cell repertoires in cytomegalovirus infection. For these receptors, no antigen is known. TCRdb called the reads again in MiXCR, with one record for every CDR3 protein. The sample records about 310,000 distinct CDR3 sequences, 25% being singletons. Material: cultured PBMCs, obtained from culture after CMV antigen stimulation. These receptor sequences come from a human donor in good health (CMV status not recorded). Some clones in this sample may be carry-over from other donors' samples.

V is TRBV5-1 and J is TRBJ2-1, with TRBD1 matching 8 bases. The germline CDR1 and CDR2 sequences are SGHRS and YFSETQ. V lost 2 bases, J lost 5 bases, and 9 bases stayed unmatched. This CDR3 has 16 amino acids. The CDR3 here is CASSLERTGKNNEQFF. As DNA, the CDR3 is TGCGCCAGCAGCTTAGAAAGGACAGGGAAGAACAATGAGCAGTTCTTC. The variable domain in full, with the rest retrieved from reference TRBV5-1 and TRBJ2-1, is KAGVTQTPRYLIKTRGQQVTLSCSPISGHRSVSWYQQTPGQGLQFLFEYFSETQRNKGNFPGRFSGRQFSNSRSEMNVSTLELGDSALYLCASSLERTGKNNEQFFGPGTRLTVL.

This clonotype was observed a few times. V is TRBV7-9 and J is TRBJ2-7, with TRBD1 as a possible D gene (5 bases). The CDR3 has 15 residues. Between the trimmed V and J ends, which lost 7 bases and 6 bases, there was a span of 22 bases. Germline V gives CDR1 SEHNR, CDR2 FQNEAQ (reference sequence). CDR3 residues: CASNRGQGIDGEQYV. The CDR3 DNA reads as TGTGCCAGCAACAGAGGCCAGGGAATAGATGGCGAGCAGTACGTC.

The chain links TRBV6-5 to TRBJ2-1, with a possible D match to TRBD2 (6 bases). CDR3 length: 15 residues. V was cut by 4 bases and J by 3 bases, with 13 bases left in between. Germline CDR1 is MNHEY and CDR2 is SVGAGI. The CDR3 loop is CASSSTSPYYNEQFF. The CDR3 DNA is TGTGCCAGCAGTTCGACTAGTCCTTACTACAATGAGCAGTTCTTC.

The V gene is TRBV7-3, the J gene TRBJ2-1; 7 nucleotides match TRBD2. The CDR3 is 15 residues long. CDR1 and CDR2 from the germline V gene are SGHTA and FQGTGA. The junction had 6 bases not matched to a gene; V was cut back by 3 bases and J by 4 bases. The CDR3 nucleotides are TGTGCCAGCAGCTTTGTTCCTAGCGGATACAATGAGCAGTTCTTC. As protein: CASSFVPSGYNEQFF.

This clonotype qualifies as medium-sized. This rearrangement joins TRBV7-2 to TRBJ1-5; perhaps TRBD1 as D (6 bases). Trimming took off 1 base at V and 7 bases at J, with 17 bases between the two ends. Germline CDR1 and CDR2: SGHTA and FQGNSA. The CDR3 extends over 16 amino acids. Here the CDR3 DNA reads TGTGCCAGCAGCTTAGAAGGATCGACAGGTGGACAGCCCCAGCATTTT. Amino acid sequence: CASSLEGSTGGQPQHF.

This chain uses TRBV5-4 with TRBJ2-7; tentatively, D is TRBD1 (6 bases). The CDR3 has 13 residues. Germline V CDR1 and CDR2: SGHNT, YYREEE (reference sequence). The V end lost 2 bases, the J end lost 2 bases, and 8 bases lay between the germline ends. CDR3 amino acids: CASSFGQTYEQYF. In nucleotides, the CDR3 is TGTGCCAGCAGCTTCGGACAGACCTACGAGCAGTACTTC.

The chain recombines TRBV7-9 with TRBJ2-1; D is perhaps TRBD1 or TRBD2 (5 bases each). The CDR3 spans 15 residues. Germline CDR1 is SEHNR and CDR2 is FQNEAQ (reference sequence). The germline V and J ends were trimmed by 1 base and 8 bases, with 15 bases remaining between them. CDR3 sequence reads: CASSLGGDRSDEQFF. The DNA for the CDR3 is TGTGCCAGCAGCTTAGGTGGGGACCGGTCGGATGAGCAGTTCTTC.

The chain joins TRBV6-1 to TRBJ1-1; D is undetermined. Trimming left V 4 bases short and J 11 bases short, with 11 bases between. Germline assignment: CDR1 MNHNS and CDR2 SASEGT. This CDR3 has 11 amino acids. CDR3 coding DNA: TGTGCCAGCAGTGGAGCTAGCGATGCTTTCTTT. As protein: CASSGASDAFF.

The sample holds a few counts of this clonotype. This chain links TRBV27 with TRBJ2-1, with D maybe TRBD1 (6 bases). The CDR3 has 15 residues. Trimming left V 6 bases short and J 0 bases short, with 12 bases between. Germline-derived CDR1 and CDR2 are MNHEY and SMNVEV (reference sequence). CDR3 bases: TGTGCCAGCAGCCAACAGGGCTACTCCTACAATGAGCAGTTCTTC. The encoded protein is CASSQQGYSYNEQFF.

This clonotype was picked up one time. The rearrangement links TRBV7-2 to TRBJ2-1; the D gene is possibly TRBD1 (5 bases). The CDR3 contains 13 residues. Germline V gives CDR1 SGHTA, CDR2 FQGNSA. The V gene lost 2 bases and the J gene lost 8 bases, with 10 bases spanning the gap. The CDR3 DNA reads as TGTGCCAGCAGCTTACAGGGTCGAGATGAGCAGTTCTTC. This encodes CASSLQGRDEQFF. The variable domain in full, completed from reference TRBV7-2 and TRBJ2-1, reads GAGVSQSPSNKVTEKGKDVELRCDPISGHTALYWYRQSLGQGLEFLIYFQGNSAPDKSGLPSDRFSAERTGGSVSTLTIQRTQQEDSAVYLCASSLQGRDEQFFGPGTRLTVL.

V gene TRBV20-1 combines with J gene TRBJ2-1, with D tentatively TRBD2 (5 bases). In germline, CDR1 is DFQATT, CDR2 SNEGSKA (reference sequence). Trimming shortened V by 1 base and J by 3 bases, and 16 bases separated the two germline ends. CDR3 length: 16 amino acids. CDR3 coding DNA: TGCAGTGCTAGAGCGCGAGAGCGGCCGTTCTACAATGAGCAGTTCTTC. The encoded protein is CSARARERPFYNEQFF.

This chain links TRBV11-3 with TRBJ1-4, with D unclear. The length of the CDR3 is 14 residues. Germline-derived CDR1 and CDR2 are SGHNT and YENEEA. V gave up 4 bases and J gave up 0 bases, with 6 bases separating them. CDR3 coding DNA: TGTGCCAGCAGCTCCGGGTCAACTAATGAAAAACTGTTTTTT. Its translation is CASSSGSTNEKLFF.

The table lists this clonotype with a few counts. V usage is TRBV12-3 or TRBV12-4 and J usage is TRBJ2-5, with D possibly matching TRBD2 (5 bases). This CDR3 is built from 13 residues. Trimming took 1 base from V and 6 from J, leaving 9 bases between them. The CDR3 DNA is TGTGCCAGCAGTTTAGTGGGCGGGCAGACCCAGTACTTC. It encodes CASSLVGGQTQYF.

In its sample, this clonotype was seen a few times. V and J are TRBV6-2 or TRBV6-3 and TRBJ2-3, with a possible D match to TRBD2 (6 bases). V shed 10 bases and J shed 0 bases, with 23 bases lying between them. Germline V lookup: CDR1 MNHEY, CDR2 SVGEGT. The CDR3 is 17 amino acids. CDR3 amino acids: CATKFRQLAPSTDTQYF. CDR3 DNA: TGTGCCACCAAATTCCGTCAACTAGCCCCTAGCACAGATACGCAGTATTTT.

This clonotype was observed at least ten times. The chain combines TRBV28 with TRBJ2-6; D call uncertain. The CDR3 sequence is 15 residues long. Germline CDR1 is MDHEN and CDR2 is SYDVKM. The V gene lost 5 bases and the J gene lost 1 base, with 9 bases spanning the gap. This chain's CDR3 is CASSLSYSGANVLTF. The DNA of the CDR3 is TGTGCCAGCAGTCTTAGTTATTCTGGGGCCAACGTCCTGACTTTC.

This clonotype was observed at least ten times. One end of the junction fails to match germline, which may point to a read error. V is TRBV7-8 and J is TRBJ2-1; weak D call: TRBD2 (6 bases). This CDR3 contains 18 residues. CDR1 is SGHVS and CDR2 is FQNEAQ in the germline V gene. The CDR3: CASSVAAATSFIHNEQFF. The CDR3 DNA reads TGTGCCAGCAGCGTAGCCGCGGCGACTAGTTTCATCCACAATGAGCAGTTCTTC.

The chain couples TRBV9 to TRBJ1-1; D is perhaps TRBD1 (5 bases). The ends were cut back, 4 bases at V and 0 bases at J, with 13 bases in the middle. The germline gives CDR1 SGDLS, CDR2 YYNGEE. The CDR3 has 15 amino acids. CDR3 DNA: TGTGCCAGCAGCATAGGGATGGGGGTGAACACTGAAGCTTTCTTT. Protein product: CASSIGMGVNTEAFF.

Turning to this clonotype: This could be a read error, since a much larger clone is one nucleotide away. The conserved closing phenylalanine or tryptophan is absent in this CDR3, likely reflecting a read error. The J gene is TRBJ1-2, the V gene TRBV7-2, with D perhaps TRBD1 (5 bases). The CDR3 runs to 16 residues. CDR1 and CDR2 (germline): SGHTA, FQGNSA. V was trimmed by 1 base and J by 4 bases, leaving 16 bases between them. Here the CDR3 reads CASSLGRLQAPYGYTY. The CDR3 nucleotides are TGTGCCAGCAGCTTAGGGAGACTACAGGCCCCCTATGGCTACACCTAC.